This T cell receptor (beta chain) derives from a study of T cell clusters in autoimmune cytopenias. General observations from the study: A dominant lymphoma-associated repertoire apparently masked the cluster-lack signature in secondary cytopenia versus chronic lymphocytic leukemia.

Remarks on this clonotype: Its specificity is not known.

TRB was amplified from roughly 250 ng of peripheral blood genomic DNA per sample. TRB rearrangements were amplified by touch-down multiplex PCR with mixed TRB-A/B primers. TCRdb reprocessed the multiplex PCR reads; each CDR3 protein has one entry and no DNA is given. Its table records around 7,100 distinct CDR3 sequences. From germline, CDR1 is MRHNA and CDR2 SNTAGT. The CDR3 spans 13 residues. Separately, the same data were catalogued under a study of T cell repertoires in aging, cancer and after chemotherapy. That paper states: Six age groups, ranging from 30 or younger to 70 or older, included the donors. Healthy donor repertoires were recorded over several months to years and showed clear clonal overlap.

This rearrangement joins TRBV6-4 to TRBJ1-6; TCRdb picks TRBD1, but there is no DNA to check that call. The source is a human donor in good health. The sequenced sample was peripheral blood. The CDR3 reads CASRRDRNSPLHF.